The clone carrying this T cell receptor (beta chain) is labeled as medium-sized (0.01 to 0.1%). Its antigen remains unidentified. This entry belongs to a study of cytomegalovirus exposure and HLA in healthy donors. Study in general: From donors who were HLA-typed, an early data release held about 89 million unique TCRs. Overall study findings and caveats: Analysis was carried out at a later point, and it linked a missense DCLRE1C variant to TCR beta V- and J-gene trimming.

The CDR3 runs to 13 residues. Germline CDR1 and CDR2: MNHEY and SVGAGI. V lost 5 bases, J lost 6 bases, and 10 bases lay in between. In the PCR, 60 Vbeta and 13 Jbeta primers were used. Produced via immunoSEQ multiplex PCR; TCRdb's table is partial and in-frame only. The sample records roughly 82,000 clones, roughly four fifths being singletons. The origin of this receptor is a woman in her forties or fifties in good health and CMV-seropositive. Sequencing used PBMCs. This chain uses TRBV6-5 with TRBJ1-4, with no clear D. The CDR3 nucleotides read TGTGCCAGCAGTGCACCAGGCCATGAAAAACTGTTTTTT. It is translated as CASSAPGHEKLFF.